This T cell receptor beta chain appears in the sequencing data of a study of control samples from healthy donors and cancer patients. Libraries were prepared by immunoSEQ multiplex PCR; TCRdb keeps only in-frame clonotypes and omits some of them. The data hold approximately 82,000 clones, with about 93% observed a single time. This clone appeared a single time. The CDR3 covers 16 residues. CDR1 LGHNA and CDR2 YSLEER come from the germline V gene. Trimming took off 1 base at V and 4 bases at J, with 11 bases between the two ends. This sequence originates from a young woman in good health. The sequenced sample was blood. V is TRBV4-3 and J is TRBJ2-6; the D gene could be TRBD1 or TRBD2 (5 bases each). The CDR3 nucleotides are TGCGCCAGCAGCCAAGTCACGGGGACCGGGGCCAACGTCCTGACTTTC. It encodes CASSQVTGTGANVLTF.